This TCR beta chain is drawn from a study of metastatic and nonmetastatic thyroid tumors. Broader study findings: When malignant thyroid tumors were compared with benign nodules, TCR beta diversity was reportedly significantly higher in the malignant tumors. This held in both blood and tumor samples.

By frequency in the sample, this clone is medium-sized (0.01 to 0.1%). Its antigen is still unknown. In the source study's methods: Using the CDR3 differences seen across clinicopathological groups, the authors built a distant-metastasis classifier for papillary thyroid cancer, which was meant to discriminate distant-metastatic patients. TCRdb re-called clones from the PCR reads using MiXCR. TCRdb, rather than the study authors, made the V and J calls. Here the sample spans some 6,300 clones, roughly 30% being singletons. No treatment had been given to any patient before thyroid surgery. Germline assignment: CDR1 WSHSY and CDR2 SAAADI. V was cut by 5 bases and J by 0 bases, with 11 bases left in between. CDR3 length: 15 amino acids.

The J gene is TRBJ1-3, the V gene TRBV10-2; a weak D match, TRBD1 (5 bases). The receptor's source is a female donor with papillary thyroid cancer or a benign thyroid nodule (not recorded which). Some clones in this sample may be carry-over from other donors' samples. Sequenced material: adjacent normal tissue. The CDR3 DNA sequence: TGCGCCAGCAGTAGTACAGGCCTCTCTGGAAACACCATATATTTT. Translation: CASSSTGLSGNTIYF.